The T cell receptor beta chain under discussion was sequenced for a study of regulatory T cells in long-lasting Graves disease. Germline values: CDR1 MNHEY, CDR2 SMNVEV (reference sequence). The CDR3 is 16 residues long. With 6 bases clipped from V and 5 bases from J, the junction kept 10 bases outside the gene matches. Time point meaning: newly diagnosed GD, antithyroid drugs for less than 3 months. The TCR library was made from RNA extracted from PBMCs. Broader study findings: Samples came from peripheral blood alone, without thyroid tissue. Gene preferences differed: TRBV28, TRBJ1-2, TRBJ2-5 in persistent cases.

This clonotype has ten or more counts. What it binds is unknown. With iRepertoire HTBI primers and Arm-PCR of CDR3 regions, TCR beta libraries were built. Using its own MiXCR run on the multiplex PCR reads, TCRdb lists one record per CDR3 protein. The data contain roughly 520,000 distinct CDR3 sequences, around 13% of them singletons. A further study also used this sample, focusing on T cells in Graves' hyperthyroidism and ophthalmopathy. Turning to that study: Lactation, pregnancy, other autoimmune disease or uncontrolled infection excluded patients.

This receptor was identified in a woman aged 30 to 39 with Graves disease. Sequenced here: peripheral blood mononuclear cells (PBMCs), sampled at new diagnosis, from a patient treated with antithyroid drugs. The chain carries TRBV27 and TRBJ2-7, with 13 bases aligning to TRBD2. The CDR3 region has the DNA TGTGCCAGCAGCATACGGACTAGCGGGAGTCCGGACGAGCAGTACTTC. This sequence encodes CASSIRTSGSPDEQYF.